This T cell receptor (beta chain) was documented in a study of metastatic and nonmetastatic thyroid tumors. The overall study: From malignant and benign thyroid patients, repertoires in blood and in tumor or nodule tissue were compared.

The sample holds many counts of this clone. Its matching antigen is unknown. The CDR3 is made up of 13 amino acids. V lost 4 bases and J lost 0, with 6 bases in between. From germline, CDR1 is SGHAT and CDR2 FQNNGV. Study-level points and caveats: Malignant tumors reportedly showed significantly higher TCR beta diversity than benign nodules in both blood and tumor.

No patient received treatment before thyroid surgery. From the PCR reads, TCRdb re-called clones with MiXCR. The sample lists more than 15,000 clones; roughly 32% were seen once. The rearrangement uses TRBV11-2 and TRBJ2-5, with a possible D match to TRBD2 (5 bases). The source of this sequence is a female donor with papillary thyroid cancer or a benign thyroid nodule (not recorded which). Some clones in this sample may be carry-over from other donors' samples. The sample consisted of tumor tissue. CDR3 sequence: CASSSGNQETQYF. The CDR3 DNA reads as TGTGCCAGCAGCTCCGGGAACCAAGAGACCCAGTACTTC. Using reference TRBV11-2 and TRBJ2-5 for the parts outside the CDR3, the full variable domain is EAGVAQSPRYKIIEKRQSVAFWCNPISGHATLYWYQQILGQGPKLLIQFQNNGVVDDSQLPKDRFSAERLKGVDSTLKIQPAKLEDSAVYLCASSSGNQETQYFGPGTRLLVL.